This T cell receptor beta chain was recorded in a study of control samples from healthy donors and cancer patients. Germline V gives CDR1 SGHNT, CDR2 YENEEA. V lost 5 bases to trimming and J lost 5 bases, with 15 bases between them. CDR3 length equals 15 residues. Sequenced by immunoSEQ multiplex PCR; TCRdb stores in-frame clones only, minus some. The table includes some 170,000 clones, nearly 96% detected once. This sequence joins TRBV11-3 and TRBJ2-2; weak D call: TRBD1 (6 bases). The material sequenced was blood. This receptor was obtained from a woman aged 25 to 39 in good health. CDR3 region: CASSPGTLRTGELFF. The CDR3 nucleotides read TGTGCCAGCAGCCCTGGGACATTACGGACCGGGGAGCTGTTTTTT.